Shown below are 12 T cell receptor beta chains from a single sample sequenced in a study of cytomegalovirus exposure and HLA in healthy donors. With 60 Vbeta and 13 Jbeta primers, the PCR was carried out. Here immunoSEQ multiplex PCR was the method, and the copy in TCRdb shows in-frame clones only, minus some. The repertoire holds over 150,000 clones, with over 75% as singletons. The sample consisted of PBMCs. The source is a girl under three years old in good health and CMV-seronegative.

The CDR3 bases are TGTGCCTGGTCCGGGACAGGGCCCACCGGGGAGCTGTTTTTT. It is translated as CAWSGTGPTGELFF. V and J are TRBV30 and TRBJ2-2; 9 bases are shared with TRBD1. From germline, CDR1 is GTSNPN and CDR2 SVGIG (reference sequence). The CDR3 runs 14 residues. J was trimmed by 4 bases and V by 5 bases; bases with no gene match: 5.

This chain connects TRBV7-2 to TRBJ1-2; TRBD1 aligns across 7 bases. There are 15 residues in the CDR3. Looked up from germline, CDR1 is SGHTA and CDR2 is FQGNSA. The junction had 9 bases not matched to a gene; V was cut back by 5 bases and J by 3 bases. The CDR3 DNA sequence: TGTGCCAGCAGCCCTTCTAGGACAGGCTACTATGGCTACACCTTC. It is translated as CASSPSRTGYYGYTF. Looking up the rest from reference TRBV7-2 and TRBJ1-2 gives the full variable domain: GAGVSQSPSNKVTEKGKDVELRCDPISGHTALYWYRQSLGQGLEFLIYFQGNSAPDKSGLPSDRFSAERTGGSVSTLTIQRTQQEDSAVYLCASSPSRTGYYGYTFGSGTRLTVV.

CDR3 DNA: TGCGCCAGCAGTGAGGGGCAGGGGGATGAAGCTTTCTTT. It encodes CASSEGQGDEAFF. The chain couples TRBV10-1 to TRBJ1-1; 7 nucleotides align to TRBD1. Trimming cost V 2 bases and J 7 bases; bases outside gene matches: 4. The CDR3 runs to 13 residues. Germline-derived CDR1 and CDR2 are WNHNN and SYGVQD (reference sequence).

This chain connects TRBV5-6 to TRBJ2-7; maybe TRBD2 (6 bases). Germline values: CDR1 SGHDT, CDR2 YYEEEE. The CDR3 runs 14 residues. V was pared by 2 bases and J by 1 base, with 10 bases between. CDR3 region: CASSFGGTSYEQYF. CDR3 DNA sequence: TGTGCCAGCAGCTTCGGGGGAACTTCCTACGAGCAGTACTTC.

This chain connects TRBV5-4 to TRBJ1-2; no clear D. Trimming pared 4 bases from V and 9 bases from J, leaving 22 bases between. Per the germline V gene, CDR1 is SGHNT and CDR2 is YYREEE (reference sequence). The CDR3 is made up of 15 amino acids. The CDR3 here is CASSPMDGGGLRYTF. Written as DNA, the CDR3 is TGTGCCAGCAGCCCGATGGACGGAGGAGGTTTACGCTACACCTTC.

This chain links TRBV19 with TRBJ1-5, with 7 bases matching TRBD1. J was trimmed by 0 bases and V by 1 base; bases with no gene match: 18. CDR1 LNHDA and CDR2 SQIVND come from the germline V gene (reference sequence). This CDR3 is built from 21 residues. CDR3 nucleotide sequence: TGTGCCAGTAGTATAGCCCGACCCGGGACAGCACGACGTTATAGCAATCAGCCCCAGCATTTT. It yields the protein CASSIARPGTARRYSNQPQHF.

In DNA, the CDR3 is TGTGCCAGCAGTGAGCCGGGGGGGCGCTCCTACAATGAGCAGTTCTTC. Residues: CASSEPGGRSYNEQFF. This chain uses TRBV2 with TRBJ2-1; TRBD2 aligns across 8 bases. Losses at the gene ends were 3 bases for V and 0 bases for J; bases not matched to a gene: 4. Per the germline V gene, CDR1 is SNHLY and CDR2 is FYNNEI. CDR3 length equals 16 residues.

The gene calls are TRBV2 and TRBJ1-2, with 12 bases matching TRBD1. Germline V gives CDR1 SNHLY, CDR2 FYNNEI. Losses at the gene ends were 6 bases for V and 7 bases for J; bases not matched to a gene: 6. The CDR3 runs 14 residues. CDR3 sequence (DNA): TGTGCCAGCAGGGGGGACAGGGGGCAGATTGGCTACACCTTC. As protein: CASRGDRGQIGYTF.

This clone was counted once. V and J are TRBV6-1 and TRBJ1-1; D not resolved. The germline V gene has CDR1 MNHNS and CDR2 SASEGT. The CDR3 covers 14 residues. V lost 4 bases and J 7 bases, leaving 16 bases between the germline ends. The CDR3 here is CASSVGGFGSEAFF. CDR3 sequence (DNA): TGTGCCAGCAGTGTGGGCGGCTTCGGGAGTGAAGCTTTCTTT.

This chain uses TRBV2 with TRBJ1-2, with 7 nucleotides matching TRBD1. Unmatched junction bases numbered 6, after V lost 6 bases and J lost 5 bases. This CDR3 region has 13 residues. Germline V gene data show CDR1 as SNHLY and CDR2 as FYNNEI. For the CDR3, the DNA is TGTGCCAGCAGGTTTGAGGGGGCTTATGGCTACACCTTC. Amino acids: CASRFEGAYGYTF.

The chain employs TRBV7-2 and TRBJ1-1; perhaps TRBD1 as D (5 bases). CDR3 length: 13 residues. Trimming stripped 3 bases from V and 3 bases from J, with 8 bases between. The germline CDR1 and CDR2 sequences are SGHTA and FQGNSA. CDR3 region: CASSFDRDTEAFF. The CDR3 DNA sequence: TGTGCCAGCAGCTTCGACAGAGACACTGAAGCTTTCTTT.

The V call is TRBV19, the J call TRBJ2-1, with 7 positions matching TRBD1. The CDR3 loop spans 16 amino acids. The junction had 16 bases not matched to a gene; V was cut back by 9 bases and J by 5 bases. Germline V gene lookup returns CDR1 LNHDA and CDR2 SQIVND (reference sequence). CDR3 coding DNA: TGTGCCAGGGTTTTAGGGGGCCCCGATGTAAACAATGAGCAGTTCTTC. Its translation: CARVLGGPDVNNEQFF.